This TCR beta chain comes out of a study of blood T cell repertoires in COVID-19. There are 16 residues in the CDR3. V lost 0 bases and J lost 7; bases outside the gene matches: 9. CDR1 is SGHAT and CDR2 is FQNNGV in the germline V gene. In the authors' methods: Amplified reference gene primers provided the basis for estimating nucleated cell counts. TCRdb's copy holds only in-frame clones and misses some; the assay was immunoSEQ multiplex PCR. V, J and clone size are taken as reported in that table, and D and trimming were inferred from the DNA itself. Of 250,000 or so clones listed, around 90% are singletons.

The sequenced sample consisted of PBMCs or T cells enriched from blood (not recorded which). The receptor's source is a middle-aged woman who had been exposed to COVID-19. This chain uses TRBV11-2 with TRBJ2-5; 9 positions agree with TRBD2. The CDR3 sequence is CASSLEGSAGGWTQYF. The CDR3 nucleotides read TGTGCCAGCAGCTTAGAGGGGTCAGCGGGGGGATGGACCCAGTACTTC.